The 3 T cell receptor beta chains below were found in one sample sequenced in a study of cytomegalovirus exposure and HLA in healthy donors. The study ran its PCR with 60 Vbeta and 13 Jbeta primers. Assay used: immunoSEQ multiplex PCR; TCRdb lists only in-frame clones, some missing. This sample has roughly 150,000 clones, with roughly 84% found just once. What was sequenced was PBMCs. These receptors originate from a man aged 25-45 years in good health and CMV-seropositive.

The chain links TRBV10-1 to TRBJ2-7; D call uncertain. This CDR3 spans 13 amino acids. Germline CDR1 is WNHNN and CDR2 is SYGVQD (reference sequence). Trimming took 0 bases from V and 4 from J, leaving 7 bases between them. The DNA for the CDR3 is TGCGCCAGCAGTGAGTCGACGGGTTACGAGCAGTACTTC. Its translation is CASSESTGYEQYF.

The genes are TRBV7-8 and TRBJ1-5; 8 bases fit TRBD1. V lost 1 base to trimming and J lost 2 bases; unmatched junction nucleotides: 4. Germline loops: CDR1 SGHVS, CDR2 FQNEAQ. This CDR3 is built from 16 residues. The CDR3 is CASSLGTGRGNQPQHF. The CDR3 bases are TGTGCCAGCAGCTTAGGGACAGGGAGAGGCAATCAGCCCCAGCATTTT.

The chain uses TRBV19 and TRBJ2-2; TRBD2 matches at 9 bases. With 7 bases clipped from V and 7 bases from J, the junction kept 19 bases outside the gene matches. From germline, CDR1 is LNHDA and CDR2 SQIVND (reference sequence). The CDR3 contains 18 residues. The CDR3 is CASTAGGSGRLWDGELFF. CDR3 bases: TGTGCCAGTACCGCGGGGGGGAGCGGGAGGCTTTGGGACGGGGAGCTGTTTTTT.